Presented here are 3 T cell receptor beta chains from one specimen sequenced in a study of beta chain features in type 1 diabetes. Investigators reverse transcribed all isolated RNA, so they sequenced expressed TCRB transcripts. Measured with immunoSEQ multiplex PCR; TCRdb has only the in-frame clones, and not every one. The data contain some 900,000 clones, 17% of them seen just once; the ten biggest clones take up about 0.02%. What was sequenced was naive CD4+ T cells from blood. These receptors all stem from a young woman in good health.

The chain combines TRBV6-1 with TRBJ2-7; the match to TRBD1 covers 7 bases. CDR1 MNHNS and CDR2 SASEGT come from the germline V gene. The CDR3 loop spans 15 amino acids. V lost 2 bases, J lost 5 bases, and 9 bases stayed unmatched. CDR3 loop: CASSEMQGVFNEQYF. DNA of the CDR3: TGTGCCAGCAGTGAAATGCAGGGGGTTTTCAACGAGCAGTACTTC.

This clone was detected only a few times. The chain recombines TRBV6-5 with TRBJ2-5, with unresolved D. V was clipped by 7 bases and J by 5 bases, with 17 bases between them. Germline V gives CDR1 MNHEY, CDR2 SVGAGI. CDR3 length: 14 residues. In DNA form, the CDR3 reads TGTGCCAGCATCGCATACAACAACGGGGAGACCCAGTACTTC. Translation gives CASIAYNNGETQYF.

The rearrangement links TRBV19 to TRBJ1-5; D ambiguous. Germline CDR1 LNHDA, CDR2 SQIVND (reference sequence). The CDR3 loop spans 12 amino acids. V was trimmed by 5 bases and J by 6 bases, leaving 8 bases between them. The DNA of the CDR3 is TGTGCCAGTAGTTGGGCGAGTCAGCCCCAGCATTTT. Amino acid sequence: CASSWASQPQHF.